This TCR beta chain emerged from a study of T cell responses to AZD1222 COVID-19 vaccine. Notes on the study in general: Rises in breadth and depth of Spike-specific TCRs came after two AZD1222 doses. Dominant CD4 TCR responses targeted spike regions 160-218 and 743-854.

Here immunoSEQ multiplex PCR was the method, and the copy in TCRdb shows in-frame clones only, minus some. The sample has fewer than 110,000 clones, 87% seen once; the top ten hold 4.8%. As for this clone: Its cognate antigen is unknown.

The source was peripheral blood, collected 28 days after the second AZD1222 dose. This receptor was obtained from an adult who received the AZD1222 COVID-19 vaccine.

CDR3 bases: TGTGCCAGCAGCTTAGCGCCCAGGGTAGAGACCCAGTACTTC. Amino acid sequence: CASSLAPRVETQYF. This chain connects TRBV7-9 to TRBJ2-5, with a tentative D call TRBD1 (5 bases). This CDR3 contains 14 residues. V lost 0 bases and J 4 bases, leaving 9 bases between the germline ends. Germline values: CDR1 SEHNR, CDR2 FQNEAQ (reference sequence).